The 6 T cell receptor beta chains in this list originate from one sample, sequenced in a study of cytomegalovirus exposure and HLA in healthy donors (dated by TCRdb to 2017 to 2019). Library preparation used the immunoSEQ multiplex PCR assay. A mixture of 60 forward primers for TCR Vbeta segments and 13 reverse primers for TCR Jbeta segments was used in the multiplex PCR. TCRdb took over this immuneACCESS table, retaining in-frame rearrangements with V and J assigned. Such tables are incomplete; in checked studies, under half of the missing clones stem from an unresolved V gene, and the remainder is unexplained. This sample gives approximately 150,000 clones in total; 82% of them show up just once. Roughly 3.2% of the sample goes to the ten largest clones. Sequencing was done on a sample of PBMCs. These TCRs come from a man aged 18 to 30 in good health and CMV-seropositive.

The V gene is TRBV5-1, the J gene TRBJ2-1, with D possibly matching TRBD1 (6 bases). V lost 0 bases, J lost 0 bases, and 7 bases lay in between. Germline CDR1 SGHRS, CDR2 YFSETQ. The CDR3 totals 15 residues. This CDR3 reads CASSLGGGSYNEQFF. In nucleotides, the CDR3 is TGCGCCAGCAGCTTGGGAGGGGGCTCCTACAATGAGCAGTTCTTC.

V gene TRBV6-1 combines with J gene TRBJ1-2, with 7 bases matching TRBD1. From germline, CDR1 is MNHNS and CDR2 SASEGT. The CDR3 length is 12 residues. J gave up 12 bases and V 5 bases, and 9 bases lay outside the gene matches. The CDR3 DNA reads TGTGCCAGCAGTAGACAGGGTACGGTCCACACCTTC. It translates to CASSRQGTVHTF.

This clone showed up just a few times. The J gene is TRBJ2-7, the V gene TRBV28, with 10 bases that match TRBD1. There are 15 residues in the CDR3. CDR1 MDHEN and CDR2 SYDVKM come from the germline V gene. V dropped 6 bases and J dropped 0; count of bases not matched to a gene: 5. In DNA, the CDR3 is TGTGCCAGCAGCCCCGGGACAGGGGCCTCCTACGAGCAGTACTTC. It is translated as CASSPGTGASYEQYF.

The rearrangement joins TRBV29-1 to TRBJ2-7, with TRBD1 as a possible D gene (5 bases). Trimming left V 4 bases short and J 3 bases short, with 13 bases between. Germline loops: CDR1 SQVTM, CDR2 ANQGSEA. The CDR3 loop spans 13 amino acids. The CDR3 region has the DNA TGCAGCGTTGGGGTAGGGGCTAACTACGAGCAGTACTTC. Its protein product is CSVGVGANYEQYF.

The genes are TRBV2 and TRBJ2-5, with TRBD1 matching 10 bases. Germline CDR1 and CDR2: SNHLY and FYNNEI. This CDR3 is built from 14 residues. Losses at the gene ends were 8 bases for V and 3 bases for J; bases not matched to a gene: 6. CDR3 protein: CASCRQGAKETQYF. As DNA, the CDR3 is TGTGCCAGCTGTCGACAGGGGGCAAAAGAGACCCAGTACTTC.

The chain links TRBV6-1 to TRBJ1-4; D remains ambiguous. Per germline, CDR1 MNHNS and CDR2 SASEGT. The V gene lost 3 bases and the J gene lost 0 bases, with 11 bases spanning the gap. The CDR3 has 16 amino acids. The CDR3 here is CASSDPWPPTNEKLFF. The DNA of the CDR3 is TGTGCCAGCAGTGACCCCTGGCCTCCAACTAATGAAAAACTGTTTTTT.